This T cell receptor beta chain is from a study of T cells after yellow fever vaccination. At least ten counts were recorded for this clonotype. Its antigen is still unknown. Study-wide points: A large majority of primary-vaccination clones showed up again after the booster (under 98% CD4, approximately 90% CD8).

After removal of 4 bases from V and 1 base from J, the junction contained 8 bases not matched to a gene. The V gene's germline CDR1 is SGHTA and CDR2 FQGNSA. The CDR3 is made up of 17 amino acids. TCR cDNA was made by 5'RACE template switching, adding a universal primer site and UMIs. Each CDR3 protein is one row after TCRdb ran MiXCR on the 5' RACE reads. The sample contains 170,000 or so distinct CDR3 sequences, 5.5% to 8% of which appear only once. This sequence was found in a young man who received the YFV17D yellow fever vaccine. The chain links TRBV7-2 to TRBJ2-1, with TRBD1 matching over 9 bases. Here the sequenced sample was CD4+ T cells sorted from PBMCs, taken on the day of the first yellow fever vaccination. CDR3 in amino acids: CASSSPTGGLSYNEQFF. Here the CDR3 DNA reads TGTGCCAGCAGCTCCCCAACAGGGGGCTTGTCCTACAATGAGCAGTTCTTC. The whole variable domain, remainder taken from reference TRBV7-2 and TRBJ2-1, is GAGVSQSPSNKVTEKGKDVELRCDPISGHTALYWYRQSLGQGLEFLIYFQGNSAPDKSGLPSDRFSAERTGGSVSTLTIQRTQQEDSAVYLCASSSPTGGLSYNEQFFGPGTRLTVL.